This TCR beta chain was obtained from a study of vaccination and CD4 T cells after COVID-19. The Oncomine TCR Beta short-read assay sequenced DNA from cultured CD4+ T cells. Genomic DNA was drawn out of CD4+ T cells grown in culture. In TCRdb, the PCR reads were re-called with MiXCR into one record per CDR3 protein. Of about 25,000 distinct CDR3 sequences listed, around 66% are singletons. The CDR3 extends over 13 amino acids. The junction had 2 bases not matched to a gene; V was cut back by 5 bases and J by 5 bases. In regard to this clonotype: What it recognizes is unknown.

Indicated treatment: approximately nine-day PBMC culture with coronavirus spike peptide pools or control peptides (ViraFEST assay). The chain employs TRBV12-3 or TRBV12-4 and TRBJ1-4; TRBD1 aligns across 7 bases. The material sequenced was CD4+ T cells from blood, cultured in vitro, taken after SARS-CoV-2 vaccination. The sequence was collected from a human donor who received a COVID-19 vaccine. In DNA, the CDR3 is TGTGCCAGCAGTCTGGGACAGAATGAAAAACTGTTTTTT. The encoded protein is CASSLGQNEKLFF.